This TCR beta chain was sequenced during a study of shared T cell receptors in the human thymus. Repertoires were generated with immunoSEQ multiplex PCR, while TCRdb's copy carries only in-frame clones and drops some. The data show about 710,000 clones, with about 90% seen just once and roughly 0.0094% held by the top ten. This CDR3 is built from 15 residues. CDR1 is MDHEN, CDR2 SYDVKM, per germline. V shed 3 bases and J 5 bases; nucleotides not matched to a gene: 6. The sample was also reused in another study, on human thymus T cells.

The material sequenced was thymocytes. The rearrangement uses TRBV28 and TRBJ2-7; 11 positions agree with TRBD2. The TCR comes from a boy under two years old with a congenital heart defect. Written as DNA, the CDR3 is TGTGCCAGCAGTTTTAGCGGGGGGGCGAAGGACGAGCAGTACTTC. Protein sequence: CASSFSGGAKDEQYF.